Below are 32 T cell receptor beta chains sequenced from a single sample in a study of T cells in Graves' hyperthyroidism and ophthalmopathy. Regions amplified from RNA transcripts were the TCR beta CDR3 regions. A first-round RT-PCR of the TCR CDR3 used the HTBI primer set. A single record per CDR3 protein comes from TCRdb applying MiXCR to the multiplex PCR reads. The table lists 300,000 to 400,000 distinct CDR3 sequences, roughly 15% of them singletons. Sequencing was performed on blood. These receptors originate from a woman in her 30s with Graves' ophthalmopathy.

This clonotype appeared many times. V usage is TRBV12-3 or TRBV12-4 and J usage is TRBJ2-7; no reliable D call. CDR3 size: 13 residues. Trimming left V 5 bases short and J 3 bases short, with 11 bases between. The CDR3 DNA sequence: TGTGCCAGCAGTATCGGGCCGGACTACGAGCAGTACTTC. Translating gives CASSIGPDYEQYF.

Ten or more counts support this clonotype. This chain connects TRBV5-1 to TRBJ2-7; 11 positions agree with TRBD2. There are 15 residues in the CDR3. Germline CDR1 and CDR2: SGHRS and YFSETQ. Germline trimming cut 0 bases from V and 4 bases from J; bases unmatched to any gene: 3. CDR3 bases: TGCGCCAGCAGCTTGGTAGCGGGGGGGCAGTACGAGCAGTACTTC. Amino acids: CASSLVAGGQYEQYF.

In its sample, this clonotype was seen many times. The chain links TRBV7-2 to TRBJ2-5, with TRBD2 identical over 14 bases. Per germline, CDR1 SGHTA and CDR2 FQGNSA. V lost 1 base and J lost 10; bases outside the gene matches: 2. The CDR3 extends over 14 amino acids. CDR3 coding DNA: TGTGCCAGCAGCTTAGATGGGACTAGCGGGGGCCAGTACTTC. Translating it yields CASSLDGTSGGQYF.

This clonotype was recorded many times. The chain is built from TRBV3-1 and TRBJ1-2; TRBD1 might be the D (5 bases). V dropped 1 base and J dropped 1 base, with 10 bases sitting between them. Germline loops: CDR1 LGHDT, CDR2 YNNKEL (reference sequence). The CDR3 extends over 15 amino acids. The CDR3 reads CASSQGGHVNYGYTF. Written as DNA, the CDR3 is TGTGCCAGCAGCCAAGGCGGACACGTTAACTATGGCTACACCTTC.

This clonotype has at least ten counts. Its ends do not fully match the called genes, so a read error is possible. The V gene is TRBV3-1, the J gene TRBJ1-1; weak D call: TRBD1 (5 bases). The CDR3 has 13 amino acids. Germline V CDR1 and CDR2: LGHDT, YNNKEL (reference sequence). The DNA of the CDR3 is TGTGCCAGCAGCGAAGACGGGGGAGCTGAAGCTTTCTTT. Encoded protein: CASSEDGGAEAFF. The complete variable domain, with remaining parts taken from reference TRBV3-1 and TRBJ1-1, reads DTAVSQTPKYLVTQMGNDKSIKCEQNLGHDTMYWYKQDSKKFLKIMFSYNNKELIINETVPNRFSPKSPDKAHLNLHINSLELGDSAVYFCASSEDGGAEAFFGQGTRLTVV.

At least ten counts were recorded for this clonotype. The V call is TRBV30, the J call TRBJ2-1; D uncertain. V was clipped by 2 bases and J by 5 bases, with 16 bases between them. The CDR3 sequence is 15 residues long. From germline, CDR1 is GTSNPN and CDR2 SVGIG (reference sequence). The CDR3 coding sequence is TGTGCCTGGAGTACTGGGCAGAATCCCAACAATGAGCAGTTCTTC. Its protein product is CAWSTGQNPNNEQFF.

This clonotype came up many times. The CDR3 DNA reads as TGTGCCAGCAGTTTCGGGGGAGCGCACGATACGCAGTATTTT. This translates into CASSFGGAHDTQYF. The V gene is TRBV12-3 or TRBV12-4, the J gene TRBJ2-3; the D gene is possibly TRBD2 (6 bases). V lost 3 bases and J lost 6, with 13 bases in between. This CDR3 comprises 14 residues.

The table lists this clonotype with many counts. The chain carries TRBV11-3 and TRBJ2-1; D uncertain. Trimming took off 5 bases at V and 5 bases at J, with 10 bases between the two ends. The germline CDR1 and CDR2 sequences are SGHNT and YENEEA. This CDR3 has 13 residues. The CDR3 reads CASSDPPHNEQFF. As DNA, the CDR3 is TGTGCCAGCAGCGACCCCCCACACAATGAGCAGTTCTTC. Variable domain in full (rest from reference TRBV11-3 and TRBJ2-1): EAGVVQSPRYKIIEKKQPVAFWCNPISGHNTLYWYLQNLGQGPELLIRYENEEAVDDSQLPKDRFSAERLKGVDSTLKIQPAELGDSAVYLCASSDPPHNEQFFGPGTRLTVL.

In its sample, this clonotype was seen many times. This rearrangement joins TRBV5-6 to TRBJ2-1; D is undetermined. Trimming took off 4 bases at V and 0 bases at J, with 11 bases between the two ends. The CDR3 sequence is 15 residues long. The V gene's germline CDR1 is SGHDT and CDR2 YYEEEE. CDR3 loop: CASSQSWGSYNEQFF. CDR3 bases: TGTGCCAGCAGCCAAAGCTGGGGCTCCTACAATGAGCAGTTCTTC.

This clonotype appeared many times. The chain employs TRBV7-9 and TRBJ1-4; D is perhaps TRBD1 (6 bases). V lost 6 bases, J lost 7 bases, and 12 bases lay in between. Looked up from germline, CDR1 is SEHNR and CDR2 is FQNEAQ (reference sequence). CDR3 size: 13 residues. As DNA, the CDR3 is TGTGCCAGCAGAACGTCACAGGGTGAAAAACTGTTTTTT. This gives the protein CASRTSQGEKLFF.

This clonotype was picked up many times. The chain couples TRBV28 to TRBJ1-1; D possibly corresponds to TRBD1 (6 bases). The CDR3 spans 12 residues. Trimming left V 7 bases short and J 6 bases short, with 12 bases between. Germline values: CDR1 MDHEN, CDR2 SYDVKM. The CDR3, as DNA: TGTGCCAGCAACTTCCGACAGGCTGAAGCTTTCTTT. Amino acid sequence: CASNFRQAEAFF.

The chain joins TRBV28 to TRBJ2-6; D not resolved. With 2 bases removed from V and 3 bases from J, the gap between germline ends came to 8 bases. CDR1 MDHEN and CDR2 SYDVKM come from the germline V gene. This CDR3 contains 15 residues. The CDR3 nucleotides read TGTGCCAGCAGTTTAGTGGGCGTTGGGGCCAACGTCCTGACTTTC. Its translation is CASSLVGVGANVLTF. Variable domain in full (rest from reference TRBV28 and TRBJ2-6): DVKVTQSSRYLVKRTGEKVFLECVQDMDHENMFWYRQDPGLGLRLIYFSYDVKMKEKGDIPEGYSVSREKKERFSLILESASTNQTSMYLCASSLVGVGANVLTFGAGSRLTVL.

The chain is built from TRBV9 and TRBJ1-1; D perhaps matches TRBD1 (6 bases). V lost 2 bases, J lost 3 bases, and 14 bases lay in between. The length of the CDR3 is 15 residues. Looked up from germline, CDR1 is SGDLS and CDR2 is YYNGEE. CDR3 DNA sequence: TGTGCCAGCAGCGTTACAGGGAGGGAGGACACTGAAGCTTTCTTT. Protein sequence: CASSVTGREDTEAFF.

The CDR3 coding sequence is TGTGCCACCAGCGAAGAATTCTATAGCAATCAGCCCCAGCATTTT. Translation: CATSEEFYSNQPQHF. The V and J genes are TRBV15 and TRBJ1-5; D is unclear. V lost 5 bases, J lost 0 bases, and 11 bases lay in between. Germline-derived CDR1 and CDR2 are LNHNV and YYDKDF (reference sequence). This CDR3 is 15 amino acids long.

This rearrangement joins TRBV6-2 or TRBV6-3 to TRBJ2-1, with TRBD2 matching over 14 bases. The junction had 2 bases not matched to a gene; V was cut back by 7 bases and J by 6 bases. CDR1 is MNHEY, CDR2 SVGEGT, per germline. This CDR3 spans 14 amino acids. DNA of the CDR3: TGTGCCAGCACCGGGACTAGCGGGGGCAATGAGCAGTTCTTC. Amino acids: CASTGTSGGNEQFF.

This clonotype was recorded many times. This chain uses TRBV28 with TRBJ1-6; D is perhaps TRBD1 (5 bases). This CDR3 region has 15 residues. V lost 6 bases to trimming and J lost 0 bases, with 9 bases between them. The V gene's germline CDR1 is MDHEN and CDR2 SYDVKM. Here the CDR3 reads CASRFRVSYNSPLHF. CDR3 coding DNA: TGTGCCAGCAGATTCAGGGTCTCCTATAATTCACCCCTCCACTTT.

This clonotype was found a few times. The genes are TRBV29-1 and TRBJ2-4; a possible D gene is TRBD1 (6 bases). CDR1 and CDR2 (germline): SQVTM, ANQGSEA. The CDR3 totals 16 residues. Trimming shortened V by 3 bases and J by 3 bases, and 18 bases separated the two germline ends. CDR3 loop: CSVDTGRRLSKNIQYF. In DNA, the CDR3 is TGCAGCGTTGACACAGGGCGGAGGTTAAGCAAAAACATTCAGTACTTC.

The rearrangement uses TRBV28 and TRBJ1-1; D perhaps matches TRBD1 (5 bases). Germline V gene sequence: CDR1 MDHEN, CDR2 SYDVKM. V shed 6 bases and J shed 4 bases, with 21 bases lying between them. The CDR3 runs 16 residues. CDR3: CASSFPHGGIGTEAFF. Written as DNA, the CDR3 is TGTGCCAGCAGCTTCCCCCACGGGGGGATCGGCACTGAAGCTTTCTTT. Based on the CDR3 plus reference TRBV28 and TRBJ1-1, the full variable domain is DVKVTQSSRYLVKRTGEKVFLECVQDMDHENMFWYRQDPGLGLRLIYFSYDVKMKEKGDIPEGYSVSREKKERFSLILESASTNQTSMYLCASSFPHGGIGTEAFFGQGTRLTVV.

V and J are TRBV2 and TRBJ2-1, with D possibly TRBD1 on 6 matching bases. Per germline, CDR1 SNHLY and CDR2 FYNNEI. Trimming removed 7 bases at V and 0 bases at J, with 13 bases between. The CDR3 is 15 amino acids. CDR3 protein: CASTGKDSSYNEQFF. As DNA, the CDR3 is TGTGCCAGCACAGGCAAGGACAGCTCCTACAATGAGCAGTTCTTC.

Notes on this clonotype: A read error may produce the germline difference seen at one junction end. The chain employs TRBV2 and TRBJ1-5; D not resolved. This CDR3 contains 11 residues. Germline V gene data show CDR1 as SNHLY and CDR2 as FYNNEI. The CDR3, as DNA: TGTGCCAGCAGCAACAATCGGCCCCAGCATTTT. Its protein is CASSNNRPQHF.

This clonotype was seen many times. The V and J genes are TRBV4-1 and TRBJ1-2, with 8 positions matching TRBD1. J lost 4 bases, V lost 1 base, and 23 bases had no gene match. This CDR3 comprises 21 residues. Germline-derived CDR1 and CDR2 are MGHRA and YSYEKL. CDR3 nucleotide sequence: TGCGCCAGCAGCCAAGGCTACTGGGGTGACAGGGGCACCCTTGTTGGCTATGGCTACACCTTC. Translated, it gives CASSQGYWGDRGTLVGYGYTF.

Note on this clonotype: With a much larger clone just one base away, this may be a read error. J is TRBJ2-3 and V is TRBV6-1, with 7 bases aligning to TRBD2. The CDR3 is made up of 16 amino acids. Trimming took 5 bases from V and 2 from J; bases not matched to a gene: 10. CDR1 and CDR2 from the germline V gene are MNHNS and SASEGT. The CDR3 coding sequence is TGTGCCAGCAGTAAAATGCGGGAGACGTTCACAGATACGCAGTATTTT. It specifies CASSKMRETFTDTQYF.

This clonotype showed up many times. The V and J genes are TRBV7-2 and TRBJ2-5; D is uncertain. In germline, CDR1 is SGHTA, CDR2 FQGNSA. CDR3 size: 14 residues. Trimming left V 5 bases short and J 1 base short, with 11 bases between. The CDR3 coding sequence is TGTGCCAGCAGCACCGGATCTAGCCAAGAGACCCAGTACTTC. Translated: CASSTGSSQETQYF.

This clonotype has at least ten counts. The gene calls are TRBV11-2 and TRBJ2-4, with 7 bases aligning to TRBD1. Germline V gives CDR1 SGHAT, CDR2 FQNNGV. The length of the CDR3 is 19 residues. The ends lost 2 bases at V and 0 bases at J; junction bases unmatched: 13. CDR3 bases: TGTGCCAGCAGCTTACAGGACAGGTTAAGTCTGATAGCCAAAAACATTCAGTACTTC. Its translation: CASSLQDRLSLIAKNIQYF.

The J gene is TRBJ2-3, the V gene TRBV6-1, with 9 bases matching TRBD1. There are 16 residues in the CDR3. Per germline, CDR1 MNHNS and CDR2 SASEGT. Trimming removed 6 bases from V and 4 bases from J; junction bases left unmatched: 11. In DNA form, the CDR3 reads TGTGCCAGCAGCCTGAAGGGACAGGGAAACGCAGATACGCAGTATTTT. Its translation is CASSLKGQGNADTQYF.

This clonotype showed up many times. CDR3 amino acids: CSARPLAGGVKTQYF. The CDR3 nucleotides are TGCAGTGCTAGACCGCTAGCGGGGGGCGTTAAGACCCAGTACTTC. The chain carries TRBV20-1 and TRBJ2-5, with 11 positions matching TRBD2. After removal of 2 bases from V and 6 bases from J, the junction contained 8 bases not matched to a gene. Germline CDR1 DFQATT, CDR2 SNEGSKA (reference sequence). This CDR3 spans 15 amino acids.

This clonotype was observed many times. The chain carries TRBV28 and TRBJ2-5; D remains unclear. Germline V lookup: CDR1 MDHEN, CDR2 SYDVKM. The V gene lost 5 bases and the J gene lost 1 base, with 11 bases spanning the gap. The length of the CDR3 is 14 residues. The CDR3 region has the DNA TGTGCCAGCAGTCCAAGACGGCCCCAAGAGACCCAGTACTTC. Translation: CASSPRRPQETQYF.

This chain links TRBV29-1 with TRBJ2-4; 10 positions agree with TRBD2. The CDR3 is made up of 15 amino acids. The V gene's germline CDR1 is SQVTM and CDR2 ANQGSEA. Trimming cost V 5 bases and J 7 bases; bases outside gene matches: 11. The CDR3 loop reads CSVLMAAGGRNIQYF. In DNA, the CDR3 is TGCAGCGTTTTGATGGCAGCGGGGGGGCGCAACATTCAGTACTTC.

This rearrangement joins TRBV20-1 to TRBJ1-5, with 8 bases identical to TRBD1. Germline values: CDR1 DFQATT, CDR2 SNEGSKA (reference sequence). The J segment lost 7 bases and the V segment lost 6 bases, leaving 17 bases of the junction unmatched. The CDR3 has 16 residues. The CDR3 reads CSAPGQARGVRQPQHF. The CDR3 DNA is TGCAGTGCACCGGGACAGGCCCGAGGGGTTCGGCAGCCCCAGCATTTT.

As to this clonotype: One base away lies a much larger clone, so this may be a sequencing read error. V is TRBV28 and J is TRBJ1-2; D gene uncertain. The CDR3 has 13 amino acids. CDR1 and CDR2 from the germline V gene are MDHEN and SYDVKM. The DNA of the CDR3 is TGTGCCGGCAGTTCCCAGTTTGATAATGGCTACACCTTC. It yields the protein CAGSSQFDNGYTF.

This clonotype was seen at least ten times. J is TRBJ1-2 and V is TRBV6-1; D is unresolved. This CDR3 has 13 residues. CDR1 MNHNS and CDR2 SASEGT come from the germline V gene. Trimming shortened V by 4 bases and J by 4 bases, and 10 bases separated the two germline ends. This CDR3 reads CASSVTATYGYTF. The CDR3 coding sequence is TGTGCCAGCAGTGTAACAGCTACCTATGGCTACACCTTC.

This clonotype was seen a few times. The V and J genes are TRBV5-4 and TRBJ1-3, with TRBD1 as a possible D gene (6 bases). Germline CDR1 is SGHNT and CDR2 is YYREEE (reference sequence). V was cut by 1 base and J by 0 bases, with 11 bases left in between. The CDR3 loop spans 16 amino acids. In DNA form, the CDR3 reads TGTGCCAGCAGCTTGCGACAGGACTACTCTGGAAACACCATATATTTT. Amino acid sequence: CASSLRQDYSGNTIYF.